This T cell receptor beta chain was captured by sequencing in a study of human T cells and chemical hapten exposure. A single record per CDR3 protein comes from TCRdb applying MiXCR to the RACE reads. Found here are 90,000 or so distinct CDR3 sequences, 7.5% to 9.5% of them singletons; the top ten hold 2.5% to 3%. This clonotype was counted a few times. Regarding time point: pre-sensitization, week 0. Treatment described: therapeutic diphenylcyclopropenone sensitization with weekly scalp DPC. It was from unfractionated whole blood that total RNA was extracted. The germline V gene has CDR1 SGHAT and CDR2 FQNNGV. The V end was cut by 1 base, the J end by 0 bases, with 8 bases between. The CDR3 runs 15 residues.

Here the sequenced sample was whole blood, taken in connection with sensitization to the hapten diphenylcyclopropenone (DPC). The sequence derives from a man aged 35-49 years with alopecia areata. Some clones in this sample may be carry-over from other donors' samples. The chain uses TRBV11-2 and TRBJ2-3, with no clear D. CDR3 residues: CASSLVTSSTDTQYF. The CDR3 DNA follows: TGTGCCAGCAGCTTAGTGACGTCTAGCACAGATACGCAGTATTTT. Full variable domain (outside the CDR3, taken from reference TRBV11-2 and TRBJ2-3): EAGVAQSPRYKIIEKRQSVAFWCNPISGHATLYWYQQILGQGPKLLIQFQNNGVVDDSQLPKDRFSAERLKGVDSTLKIQPAKLEDSAVYLCASSLVTSSTDTQYFGPGTRLTVL.